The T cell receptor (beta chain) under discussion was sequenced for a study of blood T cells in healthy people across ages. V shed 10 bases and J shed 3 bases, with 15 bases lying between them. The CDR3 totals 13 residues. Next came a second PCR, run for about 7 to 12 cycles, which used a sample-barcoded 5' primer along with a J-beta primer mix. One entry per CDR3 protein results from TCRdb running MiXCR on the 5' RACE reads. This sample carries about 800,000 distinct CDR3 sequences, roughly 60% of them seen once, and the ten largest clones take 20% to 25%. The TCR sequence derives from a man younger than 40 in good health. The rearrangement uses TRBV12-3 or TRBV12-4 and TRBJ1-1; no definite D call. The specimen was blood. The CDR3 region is CANKNPEDTEAFF. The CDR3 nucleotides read TGTGCCAACAAGAACCCCGAGGACACTGAAGCTTTCTTT.